The next 18 T cell receptor beta chains were all read from a single sample in a study of cytomegalovirus exposure and HLA in healthy donors. The PCR contained 60 Vbeta and 13 Jbeta primers. The protocol was immunoSEQ multiplex PCR, while the TCRdb copy is restricted to in-frame clones and leaves out a portion. The table has tens of thousands of clones, 50% to 80% seen once. The sequenced sample consisted of PBMCs. These receptors were obtained from a man aged 40-49 years in good health and CMV-seropositive.

V and J are TRBV9 and TRBJ2-7; the match to TRBD2 covers 7 bases. The germline V gene encodes CDR1 SGDLS and CDR2 YYNGEE. The ends lost 3 bases at V and 1 base at J; junction bases unmatched: 4. This CDR3 has 14 residues. This CDR3 is CASSEGGFSYEQYF. The DNA for the CDR3 is TGTGCCAGCAGCGAGGGAGGGTTTTCCTACGAGCAGTACTTC.

The V and J genes are TRBV2 and TRBJ1-3, with 7 nucleotides matching TRBD1. Germline CDR1 is SNHLY and CDR2 is FYNNEI. V trimming: 6 bases; J trimming: 2 bases; junction bases outside the gene matches: 7. The CDR3 extends over 15 amino acids. In DNA, the CDR3 is TGTGCCAGCAGATTCACACAGGGGCCTGGAAACACCATATATTTT. Protein: CASRFTQGPGNTIYF.

With respect to this clone: Relative to the germline gene, one junction end is altered; a read error may explain this. The chain joins TRBV5-1 to TRBJ2-7; D is possibly TRBD1 (5 bases). This CDR3 spans 14 amino acids. Germline-derived CDR1 and CDR2 are SGHRS and YFSETQ. The CDR3 bases are TGCGCCGGCAGCGTACAGGCGAGCTCCTACGAGCAGTACTTC. Translating it yields CAGSVQASSYEQYF.

The CDR3 loop reads CAWSSGRSDTQYF. CDR3 nucleotides: TGTGCCTGGAGCAGCGGGCGATCAGATACGCAGTATTTT. The V call is TRBV30, the J call TRBJ2-3, with D possibly matching TRBD2 (6 bases). Germline lookup yields CDR1 GTSNPN and CDR2 SVGIG (reference sequence). V was trimmed by 3 bases and J by 4 bases, leaving 11 bases between them. The CDR3 spans 13 residues. The whole variable domain, filled in from reference TRBV30 and TRBJ2-3, reads SQTIHQWPATLVQPVGSPLSLECTVEGTSNPNLYWYRQAAGRGLQLLFYSVGIGQISSEVPQNLSASRPQDRQFILSSKKLLLSDSGFYLCAWSSGRSDTQYFGPGTRLTVL.

The rearrangement links TRBV6-6 to TRBJ2-3, with D hard to call. Trimming stripped 7 bases from V and 1 base from J, with 18 bases between. CDR3 size: 16 residues. Germline-derived CDR1 and CDR2 are MNHNY and SVGAGI (reference sequence). The CDR3 protein is CASKLSREARTDTQYF. The DNA for the CDR3 is TGTGCCAGCAAACTTTCCCGCGAAGCGCGCACAGATACGCAGTATTTT.

J is TRBJ1-5 and V is TRBV7-8, with D unclear. V lost 5 bases to trimming and J lost 1 base, with 24 bases between them. The CDR3 covers 19 residues. Per germline, CDR1 SGHVS and CDR2 FQNEAQ. CDR3 DNA: TGTGCCAGCAGCGCAGTCCTTTCTTGGGGAGTCCCGAGCAATCAGCCCCAGCATTTT. It is translated as CASSAVLSWGVPSNQPQHF.

This clone turned up a few times. The V call is TRBV7-9, the J call TRBJ2-3, with 12 bases that match TRBD2. This CDR3 comprises 16 residues. Looked up from germline, CDR1 is SEHNR and CDR2 is FQNEAQ (reference sequence). The V segment lost 5 bases and the J segment 2 bases; nucleotides outside the gene matches: 5. This chain's CDR3 is CASSPRTSGATDTQYF. In DNA, the CDR3 is TGTGCCAGCAGCCCGAGGACTAGCGGGGCCACAGATACGCAGTATTTT.

The V and J genes are TRBV5-1 and TRBJ1-1, with D perhaps TRBD1 (5 bases). The CDR3 totals 13 residues. V was cut by 4 bases and J by 8 bases, with 15 bases left in between. Germline V gives CDR1 SGHRS, CDR2 YFSETQ. Here the CDR3 reads CASSPYPGGEAFF. In DNA form, the CDR3 reads TGCGCCAGCAGCCCTTACCCGGGGGGGGAAGCTTTCTTT.

The V call is TRBV10-2, the J call TRBJ2-3; the D gene is possibly TRBD1 (6 bases). This CDR3 spans 15 amino acids. Trimming pared 5 bases from V and 1 base from J, leaving 13 bases between. Germline CDR1 reads WSHSY; CDR2 reads SAAADI. CDR3 amino acids: CASSTQGDRTDTQYF. The CDR3, as DNA: TGCGCCAGCAGTACACAGGGAGATCGCACAGATACGCAGTATTTT.

The V call is TRBV11-1, the J call TRBJ2-1; a weak D match, TRBD2 (7 bases). CDR1 is SGHAT, CDR2 FQDESV, per germline (reference sequence). The CDR3 loop spans 15 amino acids. With 3 bases removed from V and 9 bases from J, the gap between germline ends came to 18 bases. CDR3 amino acids: CASSFGIGGRGEQFF. The CDR3 DNA reads TGTGCCAGCAGCTTCGGGATCGGGGGGCGGGGTGAGCAGTTCTTC.

The chain recombines TRBV9 with TRBJ2-3, with 8 nucleotides matching TRBD2. J was trimmed by 1 base and V by 5 bases; bases with no gene match: 12. Looked up from germline, CDR1 is SGDLS and CDR2 is YYNGEE. The CDR3 sequence is 17 residues long. The CDR3 loop reads CASSLTLYSGGTDTQYF. DNA of the CDR3: TGTGCCAGCAGTCTCACGCTATATAGCGGGGGCACAGATACGCAGTATTTT.

The chain carries TRBV5-1 and TRBJ2-3, with 9 bases aligning to TRBD1. Germline V gene sequence: CDR1 SGHRS, CDR2 YFSETQ. After removal of 4 bases from V and 4 bases from J, the junction contained 4 bases not matched to a gene. The CDR3 contains 14 residues. This CDR3 reads CASSPGQGADTQYF. The CDR3 DNA reads TGCGCCAGCAGCCCGGGACAGGGAGCAGATACGCAGTATTTT.

This chain's CDR3 is CASSLEGRELGYTF. CDR3 DNA: TGCGCCAGCAGCTTGGAGGGGAGGGAGCTTGGCTACACCTTC. The chain combines TRBV5-1 with TRBJ1-2; D might be TRBD1 (5 bases). Trimming pared 0 bases from V and 7 bases from J, leaving 13 bases between. This CDR3 is 14 amino acids long. Looked up from germline, CDR1 is SGHRS and CDR2 is YFSETQ.

J is TRBJ1-2 and V is TRBV28; 7 bases map to TRBD1. With 4 bases clipped from V and 2 bases from J, the junction kept 4 bases outside the gene matches. Germline-derived CDR1 and CDR2 are MDHEN and SYDVKM. The CDR3 runs 14 residues. CDR3 in amino acids: CASSSQGPNYGYTF. The CDR3 DNA follows: TGTGCCAGCAGTTCACAGGGGCCCAACTATGGCTACACCTTC.

Only a few counts were recorded for this clone. The J gene is TRBJ2-7, the V gene TRBV6-1; a weak D match, TRBD1 (6 bases). V lost 3 bases and J lost 7, with 19 bases in between. Germline V gives CDR1 MNHNS, CDR2 SASEGT. CDR3 size: 15 residues. This CDR3 reads CASSDDPAGAREQYF. The CDR3 bases are TGTGCCAGCAGTGACGATCCAGCAGGGGCCCGGGAGCAGTACTTC.

The V gene is TRBV6-5, the J gene TRBJ1-2; D uncertain. The CDR3 is made up of 14 amino acids. V gave up 2 bases and J gave up 8 bases, with 15 bases separating them. Germline V lookup: CDR1 MNHEY, CDR2 SVGAGI. The CDR3 protein is CASSYRRVPGGYTF. The CDR3, as DNA: TGTGCCAGCAGTTACCGGCGGGTCCCAGGAGGCTACACCTTC.

J is TRBJ2-3 and V is TRBV4-1, with a tentative D call TRBD2 (5 bases). Trimming pared 0 bases from V and 6 bases from J, leaving 10 bases between. The CDR3 is 14 residues long. Germline V CDR1 and CDR2: MGHRA, YSYEKL. CDR3 nucleotide sequence: TGCGCCAGCAGCCAAGAAGAGAGGGCGGATACGCAGTATTTT. It translates to CASSQEERADTQYF.

This chain connects TRBV11-3 to TRBJ1-1; 9 nucleotides align to TRBD1. V shed 5 bases, J shed 2 bases, and the junction held 15 bases outside the gene matches. CDR3 size: 18 residues. Germline CDR1 and CDR2: SGHNT and YENEEA. In DNA, the CDR3 is TGTGCCAGCAGCCGGACAGGGGAATGGGGAGCGCGAAACACTGAAGCTTTCTTT. It translates to CASSRTGEWGARNTEAFF.